A single sample gave rise to the 11 T cell receptor beta chains below, sequenced in a study of T cell responses to AZD1222 COVID-19 vaccine. Profiling relied on immunoSEQ multiplex PCR, and the TCRdb table lists in-frame clones only, not all of them. The sample shows 100,000 to 120,000 clones, approximately 90% of them seen only once. Here the sequenced sample was peripheral blood, taken on day 0 of MenACWY control vaccination. The receptor source for this set is an adult in good health.

The chain carries TRBV5-5 and TRBJ1-5; D unclear. V dropped 3 bases and J dropped 6 bases, with 7 bases sitting between them. The CDR3 has 12 residues. Germline V gene sequence: CDR1 SGHKS, CDR2 YYEKEE (reference sequence). The CDR3 nucleotides read TGTGCCAGCAGCTCCATTGGTCAGCCCCAGCATTTT. It specifies CASSSIGQPQHF.

V gene TRBV28 combines with J gene TRBJ1-6; tentative D call: TRBD1 (5 bases). CDR1 is MDHEN and CDR2 is SYDVKM in the germline V gene. The V end lost 2 bases, the J end lost 7 bases, and 12 bases lay between the germline ends. The CDR3 is 15 amino acids. The CDR3 DNA follows: TGTGCCAGCAGTTTACTGGCAGGGCCCAATTCACCCCTCCACTTT. Its protein product is CASSLLAGPNSPLHF.

The chain carries TRBV7-2 and TRBJ1-1; TRBD1 is a possible D gene (5 bases). Trimming cost V 1 base and J 0 bases, with 9 bases left between them. Looked up from germline, CDR1 is SGHTA and CDR2 is FQGNSA. This CDR3 contains 15 residues. The CDR3: CASSLGDRLNTEAFF. CDR3 in DNA: TGTGCCAGCAGCTTAGGGGACCGATTGAACACTGAAGCTTTCTTT.

The chain uses TRBV5-8 and TRBJ1-1, with D tentatively TRBD1 (5 bases). The CDR3 runs to 17 residues. The V and J ends lost 4 bases and 0 bases respectively, with 19 bases between them. The germline V gene has CDR1 SGHTS and CDR2 YDEGEE. The CDR3 DNA follows: TGTGCCAGCAGCCGCAACCCAGGGAGCCTCATGAACACTGAAGCTTTCTTT. Residues: CASSRNPGSLMNTEAFF.

This clone was seen a single time. This chain joins TRBV6-1 and TRBJ1-2; 9 bases match TRBD1. V gave up 2 bases and J gave up 4 bases; unmatched junction bases: 8. The CDR3 sequence is 16 residues long. Germline values: CDR1 MNHNS, CDR2 SASEGT. CDR3 in DNA: TGTGCCAGCAGTGAAATGGGGACAGGGTTAAGCTATGGCTACACCTTC. Its translation: CASSEMGTGLSYGYTF.

The chain is built from TRBV3-1 (or the pseudogene TRBV3-2) and TRBJ2-5; a possible D gene is TRBD2 (6 bases). V shed 6 bases and J shed 5 bases, with 16 bases lying between them. Germline lookup yields CDR1 LGHDT and CDR2 YNNKEL (reference sequence). This CDR3 contains 14 residues. The CDR3 is CASRSRGSRETQYF. CDR3 nucleotide sequence: TGTGCCAGCAGGTCTCGGGGGTCTAGGGAGACCCAGTACTTC.

The chain carries TRBV29-1 and TRBJ1-1; D remains unclear. Trimming took off 3 bases at V and 0 bases at J, with 5 bases between the two ends. The CDR3 runs to 12 residues. Germline V CDR1 and CDR2: SQVTM, ANQGSEA. The CDR3 here is CSVELMNTEAFF. CDR3 nucleotides: TGCAGCGTTGAGCTGATGAACACTGAAGCTTTCTTT.

CDR3 amino acids: CASSSRPPTYNEQFF. For the CDR3, the DNA is TGTGCCAGCAGCTCGAGACCTCCGACCTACAATGAGCAGTTCTTC. This rearrangement joins TRBV11-2 to TRBJ2-1; D uncertain. This CDR3 has 15 residues. The V end was cut by 4 bases, the J end by 2 bases, with 12 bases between. Germline V gene data show CDR1 as SGHAT and CDR2 as FQNNGV.

The chain recombines TRBV7-9 with TRBJ2-2; 9 bases line up with TRBD2. The CDR3 runs to 15 residues. Germline trimming cut 3 bases from V and 6 bases from J; bases unmatched to any gene: 5. From germline, CDR1 is SEHNR and CDR2 FQNEAQ (reference sequence). The CDR3 reads CASSFRGGAAGELFF. DNA for the CDR3: TGTGCCAGCAGCTTTCGCGGGGGGGCCGCCGGGGAGCTGTTTTTT.

V is TRBV6-6 and J is TRBJ1-1; no firm D call. This CDR3 is built from 13 residues. Trimming removed 6 bases at V and 1 base at J, with 9 bases between. Per germline, CDR1 MNHNY and CDR2 SVGAGI (reference sequence). CDR3 amino acids: CASSPSGNTEAFF. The DNA for the CDR3 is TGTGCCAGCAGCCCCAGTGGGAACACTGAAGCTTTCTTT.

The CDR3 coding sequence is TGTGCCACCAGTGATTTAAGGGCTGGAAACACCATATATTTT. Its translation: CATSDLRAGNTIYF. The chain employs TRBV24-1 and TRBJ1-3; D is uncertain. CDR3 length: 14 amino acids. Deletions cut 1 base from V and 2 bases from J, with 5 bases between. Germline V gives CDR1 KGHDR, CDR2 SFDVKD.